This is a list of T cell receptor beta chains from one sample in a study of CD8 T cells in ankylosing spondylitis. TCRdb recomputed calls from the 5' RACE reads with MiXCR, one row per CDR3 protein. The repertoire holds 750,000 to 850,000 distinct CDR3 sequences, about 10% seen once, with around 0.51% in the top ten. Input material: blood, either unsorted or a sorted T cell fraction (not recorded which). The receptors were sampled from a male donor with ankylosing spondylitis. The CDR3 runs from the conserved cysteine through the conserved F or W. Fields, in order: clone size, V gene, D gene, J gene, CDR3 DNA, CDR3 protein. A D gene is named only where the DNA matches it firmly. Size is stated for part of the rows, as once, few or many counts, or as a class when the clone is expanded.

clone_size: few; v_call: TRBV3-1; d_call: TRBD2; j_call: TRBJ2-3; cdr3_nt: TGTGCCAGCAGCCGACTAGCGGGAGTGGGCCCAGATACGCAGTATTTT; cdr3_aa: CASSRLAGVGPDTQYF
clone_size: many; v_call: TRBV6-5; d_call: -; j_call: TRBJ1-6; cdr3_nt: TGTGCCAGCAGTTACCGGGATTCACCCCTCCACTTT; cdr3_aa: CASSYRDSPLHF
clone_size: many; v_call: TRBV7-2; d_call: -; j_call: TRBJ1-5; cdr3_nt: TGTGCCAGCAGCTTAAACAGGAGGGAACAGCCCCAGCATTTT; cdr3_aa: CASSLNRREQPQHF
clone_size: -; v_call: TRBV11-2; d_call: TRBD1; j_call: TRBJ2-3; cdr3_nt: TGTGCCAGCAGCTCCGGGACAGGGGTGGGAGATACGCAGTATTTT; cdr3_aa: CASSSGTGVGDTQYF
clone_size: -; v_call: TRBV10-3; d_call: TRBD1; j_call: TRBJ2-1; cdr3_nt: TGTGCCATCAGTGAGTTGGGACAGGGGGCGGTCGGTGAGCAGTTCTTC; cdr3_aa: CAISELGQGAVGEQFF
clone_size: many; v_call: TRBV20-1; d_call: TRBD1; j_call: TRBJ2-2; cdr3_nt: TGCAGTGCCCTGGGACAGGGGCACACCGGGGAGCTGTTTTTT; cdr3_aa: CSALGQGHTGELFF
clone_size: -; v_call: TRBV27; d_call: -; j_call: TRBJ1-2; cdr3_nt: TGTGCCAGCAGTTCAAGGACTCTCTATGGCTACACCTTC; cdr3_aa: CASSSRTLYGYTF
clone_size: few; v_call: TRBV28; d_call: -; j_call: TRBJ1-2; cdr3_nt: TGTGCCAGCAGTTTCCCGGACAGCTCGGTCTATGGCTACACCTTC; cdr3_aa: CASSFPDSSVYGYTF
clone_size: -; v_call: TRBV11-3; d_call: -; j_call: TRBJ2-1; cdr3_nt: TGTGTCAGCAGCTTGGTAAGCGGCAATGAGCAGTTCTTC; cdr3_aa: CVSSLVSGNEQFF
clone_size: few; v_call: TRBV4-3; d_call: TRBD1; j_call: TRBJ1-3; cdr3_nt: TGCGCCAGCAGCCAATACAGGGGTTCTGGAAACACCATATATTTT; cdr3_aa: CASSQYRGSGNTIYF
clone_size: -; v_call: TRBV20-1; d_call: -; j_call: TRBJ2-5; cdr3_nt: TGCAGTGCTAGTCAAGCCCAAGAGACCCAGTACTTC; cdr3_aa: CSASQAQETQYF
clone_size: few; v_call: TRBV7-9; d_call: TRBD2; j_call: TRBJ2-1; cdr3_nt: TGTGCCAGCAGTTACGGACTAGCGGGAGACTCGAATGAGCAGTTCTTC; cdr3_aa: CASSYGLAGDSNEQFF
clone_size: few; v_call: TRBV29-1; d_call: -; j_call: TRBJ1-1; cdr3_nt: TGCAGCGTTGATCTGGGGGGGGCCGACACTGAAGCTTTCTTT; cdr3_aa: CSVDLGGADTEAFF
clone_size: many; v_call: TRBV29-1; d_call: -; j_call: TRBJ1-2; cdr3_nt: TGCAGCGTTCTCCCCAGGGACTATGGCTACACCTTC; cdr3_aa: CSVLPRDYGYTF
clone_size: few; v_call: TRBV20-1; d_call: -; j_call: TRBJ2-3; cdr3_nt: TGCAGTGCTAGAGAGGGAGCACGCGGGACTAGCACAGATACGCAGTATTTT; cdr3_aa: CSAREGARGTSTDTQYF
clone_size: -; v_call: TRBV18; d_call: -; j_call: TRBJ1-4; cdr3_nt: TGTGCCAGCTCACCAGACGGTTTCTTGGAAAAACTGTTTTTT; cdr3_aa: CASSPDGFLEKLFF
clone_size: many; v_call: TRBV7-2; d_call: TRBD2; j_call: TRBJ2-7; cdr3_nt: TGTGCCAGCAGCCTCGTAACCGGACTAGCCGCCGAGCAGTACTTC; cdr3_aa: CASSLVTGLAAEQYF
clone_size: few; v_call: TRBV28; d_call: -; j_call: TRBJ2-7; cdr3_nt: TGTGCCAGAGGGCGACTCGGGGGGCAGTACTTC; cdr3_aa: CARGRLGGQYF
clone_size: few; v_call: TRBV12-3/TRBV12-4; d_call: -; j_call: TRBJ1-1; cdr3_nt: TGTGCCAGCAGCTTCGGTCTGGCGAACACTGAAGCTTTCTTT; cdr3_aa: CASSFGLANTEAFF
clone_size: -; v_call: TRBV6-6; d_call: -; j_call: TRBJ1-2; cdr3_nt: TGTGCCAGCAGTTACTCATCCTCAGGGCACACCTTC; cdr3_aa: CASSYSSSGHTF
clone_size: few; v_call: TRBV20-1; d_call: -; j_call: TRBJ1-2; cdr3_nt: TGCAGTGCTGCCGACTATGGCTACACCTTC; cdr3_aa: CSAADYGYTF
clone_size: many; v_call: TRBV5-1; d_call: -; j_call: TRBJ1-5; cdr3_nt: TGCGCCAGCAGCTGGGACGGATTCAATCAGCCCCAGCATTTT; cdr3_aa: CASSWDGFNQPQHF
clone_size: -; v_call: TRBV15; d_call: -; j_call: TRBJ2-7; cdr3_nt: TGTGCCACCAGCAACCGTCGCGAGCAGTACTTC; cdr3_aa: CATSNRREQYF
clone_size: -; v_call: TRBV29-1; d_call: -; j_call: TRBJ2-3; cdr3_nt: TGCAGCGTTGAGGGCCTACACACAGATACGCAGTATTTT; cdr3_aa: CSVEGLHTDTQYF
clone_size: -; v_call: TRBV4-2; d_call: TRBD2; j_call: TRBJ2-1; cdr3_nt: TGTGCCAGCAGCCAGGGGCTAGCGGGGGGGTCATCGCAGTTCTTC; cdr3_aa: CASSQGLAGGSSQFF
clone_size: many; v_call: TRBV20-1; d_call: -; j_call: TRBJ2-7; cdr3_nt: TGCAGTGCTAGTCTAGCGCGCGTTTGGCAGTACTTC; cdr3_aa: CSASLARVWQYF
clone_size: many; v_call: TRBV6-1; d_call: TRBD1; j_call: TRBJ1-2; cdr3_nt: TGTGCCAGCAGCCCTGACAGGGATTTCTATGGCTACACCTTC; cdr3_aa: CASSPDRDFYGYTF
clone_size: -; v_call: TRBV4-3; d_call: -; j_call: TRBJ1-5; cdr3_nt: TGCGCCAGCAGCCAAGATATAAGGGACTTAAATCAGCCCCAGCATTTT; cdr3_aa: CASSQDIRDLNQPQHF
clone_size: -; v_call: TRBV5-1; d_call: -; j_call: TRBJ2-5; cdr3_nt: TGCGCCAGCAGCCACGGGACAACTCAAGAGACCCAGTACTTC; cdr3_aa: CASSHGTTQETQYF
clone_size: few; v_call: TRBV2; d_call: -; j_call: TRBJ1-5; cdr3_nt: TGTGCCAGCAGTGTAGGCCAGGGGAATCAGCCCCAGCATTTT; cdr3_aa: CASSVGQGNQPQHF
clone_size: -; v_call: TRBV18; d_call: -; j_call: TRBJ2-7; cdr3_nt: TGTGCCAGCTCAGGGGTCGGGGACACGGCCTACGAGCAGTACTTC; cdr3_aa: CASSGVGDTAYEQYF
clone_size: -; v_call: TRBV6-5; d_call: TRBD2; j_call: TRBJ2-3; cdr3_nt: TGTGCCAGCAGTTACCCCGTCGGACTAGCGGGGCAGTCAGATACGCAGTATTTT; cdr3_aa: CASSYPVGLAGQSDTQYF
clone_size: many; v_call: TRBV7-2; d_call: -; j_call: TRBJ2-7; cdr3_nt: TGTGCCAGCAGCTCCCAGGCACGGGGCTCCTACGAGCAGTACTTC; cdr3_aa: CASSSQARGSYEQYF
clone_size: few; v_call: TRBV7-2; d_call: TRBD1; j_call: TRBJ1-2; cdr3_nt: TGTGCCAGCAGCTTAATGGGGGGGACAGGGAACTATGGCTACACCTTC; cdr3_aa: CASSLMGGTGNYGYTF
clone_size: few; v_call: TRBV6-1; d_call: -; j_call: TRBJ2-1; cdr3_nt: TGTGCCAGCAGTCGTAGCGTAGCCCCCTACAATGAGCAGTTCTTC; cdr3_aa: CASSRSVAPYNEQFF
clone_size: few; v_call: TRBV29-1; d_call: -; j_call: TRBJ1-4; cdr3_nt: TGCAGCGTTTGGGTTACAGGCGAAAAACTGTTTTTT; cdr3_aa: CSVWVTGEKLFF
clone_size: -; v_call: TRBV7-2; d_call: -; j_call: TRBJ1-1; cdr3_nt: TGTGCCAGCAGCTTTGGGGGGTCAAAGACGAACACTGAAGCTTTCTTT; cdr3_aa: CASSFGGSKTNTEAFF
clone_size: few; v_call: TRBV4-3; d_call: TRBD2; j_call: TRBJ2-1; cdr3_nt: TGCGCCAGCAGCCAAGATGTCGGACTAGCGGGGGGCCAGTTCTTC; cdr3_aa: CASSQDVGLAGGQFF
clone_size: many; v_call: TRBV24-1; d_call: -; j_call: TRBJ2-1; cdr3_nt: TGTGCCACCAGTGATTTAGGGCAGGGGAGGAATGAGCAGTTCTTC; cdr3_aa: CATSDLGQGRNEQFF
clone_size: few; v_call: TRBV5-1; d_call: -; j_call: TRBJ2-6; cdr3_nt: TGCGCCAGCAGCTTGGTGGGACGGCGTTCTGGGGCCAACGTCCTGACTTTC; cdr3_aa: CASSLVGRRSGANVLTF
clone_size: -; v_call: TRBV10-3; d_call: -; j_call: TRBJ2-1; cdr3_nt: TGTGCCATCAGTGGGGTGGGAAAGACGGGGCTCAATGAGCAGTTCTTC; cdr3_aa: CAISGVGKTGLNEQFF